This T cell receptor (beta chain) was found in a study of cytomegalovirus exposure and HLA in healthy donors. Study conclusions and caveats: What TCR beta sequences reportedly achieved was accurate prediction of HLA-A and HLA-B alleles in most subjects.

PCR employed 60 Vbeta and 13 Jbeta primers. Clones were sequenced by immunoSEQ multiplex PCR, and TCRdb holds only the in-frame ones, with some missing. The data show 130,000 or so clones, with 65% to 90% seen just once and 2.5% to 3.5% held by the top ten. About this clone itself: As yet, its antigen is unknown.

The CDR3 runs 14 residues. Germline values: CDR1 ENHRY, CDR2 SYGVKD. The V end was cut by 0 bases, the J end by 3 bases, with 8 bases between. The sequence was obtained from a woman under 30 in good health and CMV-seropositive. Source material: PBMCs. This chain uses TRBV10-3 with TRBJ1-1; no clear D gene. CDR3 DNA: TGTGCCATCAGTGAGTCCCCGGGAGACACTGAAGCTTTCTTT. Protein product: CAISESPGDTEAFF.